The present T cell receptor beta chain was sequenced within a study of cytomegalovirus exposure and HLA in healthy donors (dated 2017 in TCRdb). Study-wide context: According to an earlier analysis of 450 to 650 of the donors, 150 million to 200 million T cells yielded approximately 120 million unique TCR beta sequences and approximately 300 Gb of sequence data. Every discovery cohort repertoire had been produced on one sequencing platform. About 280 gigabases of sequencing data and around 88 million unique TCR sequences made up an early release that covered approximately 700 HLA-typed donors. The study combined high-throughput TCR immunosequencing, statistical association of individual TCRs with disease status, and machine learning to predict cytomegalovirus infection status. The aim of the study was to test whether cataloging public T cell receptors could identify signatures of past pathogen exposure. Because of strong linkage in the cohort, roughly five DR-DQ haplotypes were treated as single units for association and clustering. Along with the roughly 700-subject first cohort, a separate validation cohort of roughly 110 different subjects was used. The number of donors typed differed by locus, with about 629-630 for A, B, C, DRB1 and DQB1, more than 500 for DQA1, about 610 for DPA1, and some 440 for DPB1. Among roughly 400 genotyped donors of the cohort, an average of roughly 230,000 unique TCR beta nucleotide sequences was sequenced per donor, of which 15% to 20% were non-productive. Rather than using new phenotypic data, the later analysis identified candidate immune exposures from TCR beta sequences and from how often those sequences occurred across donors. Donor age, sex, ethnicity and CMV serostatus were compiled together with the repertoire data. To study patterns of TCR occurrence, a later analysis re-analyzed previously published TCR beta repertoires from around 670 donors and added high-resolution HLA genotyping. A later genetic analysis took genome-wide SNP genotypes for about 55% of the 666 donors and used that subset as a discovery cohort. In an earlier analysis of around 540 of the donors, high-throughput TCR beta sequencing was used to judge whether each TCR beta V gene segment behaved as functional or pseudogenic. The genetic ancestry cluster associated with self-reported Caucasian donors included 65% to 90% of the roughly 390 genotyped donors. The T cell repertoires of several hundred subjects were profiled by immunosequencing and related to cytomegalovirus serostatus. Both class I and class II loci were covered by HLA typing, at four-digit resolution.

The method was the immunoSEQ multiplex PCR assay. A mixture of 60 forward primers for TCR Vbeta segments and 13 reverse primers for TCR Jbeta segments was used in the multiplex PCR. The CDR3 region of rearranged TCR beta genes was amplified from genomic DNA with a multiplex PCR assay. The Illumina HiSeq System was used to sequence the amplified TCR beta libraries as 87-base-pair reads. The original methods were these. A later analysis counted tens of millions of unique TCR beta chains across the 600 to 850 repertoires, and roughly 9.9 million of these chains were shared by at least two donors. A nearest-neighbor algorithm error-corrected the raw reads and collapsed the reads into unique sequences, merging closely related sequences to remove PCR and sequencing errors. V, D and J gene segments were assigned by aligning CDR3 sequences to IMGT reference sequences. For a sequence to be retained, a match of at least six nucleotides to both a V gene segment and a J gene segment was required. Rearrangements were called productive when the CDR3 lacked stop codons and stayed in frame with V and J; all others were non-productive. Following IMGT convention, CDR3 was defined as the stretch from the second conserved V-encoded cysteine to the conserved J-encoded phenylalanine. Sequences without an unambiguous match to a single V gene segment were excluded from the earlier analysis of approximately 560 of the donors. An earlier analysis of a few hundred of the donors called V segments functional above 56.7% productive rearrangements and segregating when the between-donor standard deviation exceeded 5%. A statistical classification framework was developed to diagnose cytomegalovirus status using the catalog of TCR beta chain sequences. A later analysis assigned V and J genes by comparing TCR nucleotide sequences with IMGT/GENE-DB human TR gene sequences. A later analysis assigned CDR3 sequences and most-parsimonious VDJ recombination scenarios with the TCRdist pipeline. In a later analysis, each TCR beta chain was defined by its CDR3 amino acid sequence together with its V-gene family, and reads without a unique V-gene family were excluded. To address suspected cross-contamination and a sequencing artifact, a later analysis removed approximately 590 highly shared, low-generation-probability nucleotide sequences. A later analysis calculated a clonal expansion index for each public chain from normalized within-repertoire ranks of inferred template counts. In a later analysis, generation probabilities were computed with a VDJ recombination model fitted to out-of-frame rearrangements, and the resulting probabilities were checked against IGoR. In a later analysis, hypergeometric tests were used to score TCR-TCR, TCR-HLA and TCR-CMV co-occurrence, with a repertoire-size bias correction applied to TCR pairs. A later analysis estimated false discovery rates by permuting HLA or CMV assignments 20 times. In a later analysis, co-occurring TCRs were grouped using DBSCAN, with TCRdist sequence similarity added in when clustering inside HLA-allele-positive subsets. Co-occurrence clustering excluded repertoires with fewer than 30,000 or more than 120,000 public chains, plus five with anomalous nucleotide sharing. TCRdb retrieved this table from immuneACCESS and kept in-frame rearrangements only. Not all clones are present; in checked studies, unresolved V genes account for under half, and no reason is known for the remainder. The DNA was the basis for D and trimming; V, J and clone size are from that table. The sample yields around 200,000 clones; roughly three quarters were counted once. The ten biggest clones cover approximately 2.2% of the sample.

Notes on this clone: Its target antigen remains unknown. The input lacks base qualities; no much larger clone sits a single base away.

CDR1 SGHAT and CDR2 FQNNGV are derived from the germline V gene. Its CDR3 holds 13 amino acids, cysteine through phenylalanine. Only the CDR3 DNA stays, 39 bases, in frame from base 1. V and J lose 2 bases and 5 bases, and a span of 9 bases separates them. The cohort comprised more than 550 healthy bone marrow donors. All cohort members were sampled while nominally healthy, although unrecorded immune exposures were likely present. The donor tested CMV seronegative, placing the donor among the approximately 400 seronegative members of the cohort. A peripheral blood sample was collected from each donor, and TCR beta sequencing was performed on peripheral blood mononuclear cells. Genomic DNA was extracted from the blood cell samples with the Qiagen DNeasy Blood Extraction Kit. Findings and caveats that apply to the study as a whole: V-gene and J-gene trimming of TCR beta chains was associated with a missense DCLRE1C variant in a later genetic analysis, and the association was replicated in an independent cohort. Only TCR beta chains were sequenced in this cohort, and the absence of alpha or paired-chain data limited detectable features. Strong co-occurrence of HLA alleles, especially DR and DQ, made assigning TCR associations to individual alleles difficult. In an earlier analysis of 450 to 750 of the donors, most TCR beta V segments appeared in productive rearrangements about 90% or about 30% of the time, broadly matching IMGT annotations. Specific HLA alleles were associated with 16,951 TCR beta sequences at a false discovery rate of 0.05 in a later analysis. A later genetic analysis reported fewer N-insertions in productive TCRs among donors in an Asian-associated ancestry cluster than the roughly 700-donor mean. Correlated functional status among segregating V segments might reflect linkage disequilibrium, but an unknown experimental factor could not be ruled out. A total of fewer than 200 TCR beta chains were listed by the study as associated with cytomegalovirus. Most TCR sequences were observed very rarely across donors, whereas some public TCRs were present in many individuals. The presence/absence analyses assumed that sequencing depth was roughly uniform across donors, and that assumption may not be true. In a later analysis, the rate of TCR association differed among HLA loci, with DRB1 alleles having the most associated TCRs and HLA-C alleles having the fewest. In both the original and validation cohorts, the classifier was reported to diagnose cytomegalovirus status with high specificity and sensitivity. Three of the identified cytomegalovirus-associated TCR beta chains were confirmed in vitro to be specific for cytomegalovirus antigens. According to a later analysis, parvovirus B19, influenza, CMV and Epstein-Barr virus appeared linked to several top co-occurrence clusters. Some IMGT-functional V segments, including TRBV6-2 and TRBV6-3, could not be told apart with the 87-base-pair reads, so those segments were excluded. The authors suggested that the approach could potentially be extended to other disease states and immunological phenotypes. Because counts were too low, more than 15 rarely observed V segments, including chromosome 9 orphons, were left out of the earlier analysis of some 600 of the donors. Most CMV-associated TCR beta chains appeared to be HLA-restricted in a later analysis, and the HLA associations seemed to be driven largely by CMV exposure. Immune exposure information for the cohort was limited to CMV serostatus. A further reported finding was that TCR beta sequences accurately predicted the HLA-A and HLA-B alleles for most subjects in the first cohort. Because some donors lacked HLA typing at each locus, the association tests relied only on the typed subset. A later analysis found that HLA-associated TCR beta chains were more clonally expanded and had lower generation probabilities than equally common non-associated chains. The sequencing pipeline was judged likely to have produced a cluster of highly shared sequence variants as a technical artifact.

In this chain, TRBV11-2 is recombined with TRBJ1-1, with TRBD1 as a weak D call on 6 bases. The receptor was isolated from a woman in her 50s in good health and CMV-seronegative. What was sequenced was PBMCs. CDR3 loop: CASSLQGITEAFF. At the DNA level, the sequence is TGTGCCAGCAGCTTACAGGGGATAACTGAAGCTTTCTTT.